Listed here are 2 T cell receptor beta chains from one sample, sequenced in a study of OX40 agonist ivuxolimab in advanced cancers. Assay used: immunoSEQ multiplex PCR; TCRdb lists only in-frame clones, some missing. The table shows 50,000 to 80,000 clones, with 80% to 95% occurring only once. Sequenced material: CD4+ or CD8+ T cells sorted from blood, taken in a trial of the OX40 agonist ivuxolimab. These receptors were taken from an adult with an advanced solid tumor such as melanoma, head and neck, liver or kidney cancer.

The V and J genes are TRBV7-8 and TRBJ2-7; 9 bases are a match to TRBD2. Per the germline V gene, CDR1 is SGHVS and CDR2 is FQNEAQ. V lost 4 bases, J lost 6 bases, and 7 bases stayed unmatched. This CDR3 has 14 amino acids. CDR3 sequence: CASSWGLAKGEQYF. The CDR3 region has the DNA TGTGCCAGCAGCTGGGGACTAGCTAAAGGCGAGCAGTACTTC.

This sequence joins TRBV18 and TRBJ2-2; 7 bases are shared with TRBD2. J was trimmed by 3 bases and V by 3 bases; bases with no gene match: 7. Germline V CDR1 and CDR2: KGHSH, LQKENI. This CDR3 has 16 amino acids. The CDR3, as DNA: TGTGCCAGCTCACCCCGCGGCGGGAGTGACACCGGGGAGCTGTTTTTT. Its protein product is CASSPRGGSDTGELFF.